One and the same sample provided the 25 T cell receptor beta chains below, sequenced in a study of cytomegalovirus exposure and HLA in healthy donors. With 60 Vbeta and 13 Jbeta primers, the PCR was carried out. Generated by immunoSEQ multiplex PCR, the TCRdb table keeps only in-frame clones and is missing some. The table has 150,000 to 200,000 clones, about 85% seen once; the top ten hold about 1.3%. Sequenced: PBMCs. The receptors come from a girl between 5 and 17 years old in good health and CMV-seropositive.

This chain uses TRBV6-5 with TRBJ2-5, with 9 bases aligning to TRBD1. The J call may be wrong; the DNA end is better matched by TRBJ2-7. This CDR3 is built from 14 residues. Germline V gene sequence: CDR1 MNHEY, CDR2 SVGAGI. CDR3: CASSNGGQGYEQYF. The CDR3 DNA reads TGTGCCAGCAGCAACGGGGGACAGGGTTACGAGCAGTACTTC.

This chain joins TRBV18 and TRBJ2-7; D perhaps matches TRBD2 (6 bases). CDR3 length equals 13 residues. V was cut by 6 bases and J by 2 bases, with 11 bases left in between. Per the germline V gene, CDR1 is KGHSH and CDR2 is LQKENI. This chain's CDR3 is CASSEGRAYEQYF. In DNA form, the CDR3 reads TGTGCCAGCTCGGAGGGGCGCGCCTACGAGCAGTACTTC.

This chain links TRBV25-1 with TRBJ2-1; 7 positions agree with TRBD1. The V segment lost 3 bases and the J segment 10 bases; nucleotides outside the gene matches: 15. This CDR3 has 16 residues. Germline V CDR1 and CDR2: MGHDK, SYGVNS. The CDR3 nucleotides read TGTGCCAGCAGTGACCTCCGGGACAGCGACCCGTGGGAGCAGTTCTTC. It specifies CASSDLRDSDPWEQFF.

The chain is built from TRBV2 and TRBJ2-4; TRBD2 matches 8 bases. Germline CDR1 SNHLY, CDR2 FYNNEI. With V trimmed by 6 bases and J by 1 base, 8 bases remained unmatched. The length of the CDR3 is 16 residues. The CDR3 region has the DNA TGTGCCAGCAGGCAAACAGGGACTAGGGCCAAAAACATTCAGTACTTC. It yields the protein CASRQTGTRAKNIQYF.

V gene TRBV11-2 combines with J gene TRBJ2-7; TRBD2 aligns across 11 bases. V dropped 1 base and J dropped 3; count of bases not matched to a gene: 11. CDR3 length equals 18 residues. Per germline, CDR1 SGHAT and CDR2 FQNNGV. The CDR3 sequence is CASSLGVLAGGINYEQYF. As DNA, the CDR3 is TGTGCCAGCAGCTTAGGAGTGCTAGCGGGAGGCATCAACTACGAGCAGTACTTC.

The CDR3 loop is CASSVAPSARSKTGELFF. The CDR3 DNA sequence: TGTGCCAGCAGCGTAGCTCCTAGCGCGAGATCCAAAACCGGGGAGCTGTTTTTT. The gene calls are TRBV9 and TRBJ2-2; D may be TRBD2 (6 bases). The CDR3 spans 18 residues. Germline CDR1 reads SGDLS; CDR2 reads YYNGEE. V lost 0 bases, J lost 5 bases, and 20 bases lay in between.

There are a few counts of this clone. The chain links TRBV19 to TRBJ1-5, with 10 bases matching TRBD1. Germline assignment: CDR1 LNHDA and CDR2 SQIVND (reference sequence). The CDR3 spans 15 residues. V gave up 5 bases and J gave up 3 bases; unmatched junction bases: 4. CDR3 sequence reads: CASSRQGANNQPQHF. The CDR3 DNA reads TGTGCCAGTAGTCGACAGGGGGCAAACAATCAGCCCCAGCATTTT.

The CDR3 region is CASSATSVTWADTQYF. CDR3 bases: TGTGCCAGCAGCGCAACTAGCGTTACATGGGCAGATACGCAGTATTTT. The gene calls are TRBV9 and TRBJ2-3, with 7 bases identical to TRBD2. The CDR3 runs 16 residues. V gave up 3 bases and J gave up 4 bases; unmatched junction bases: 11. CDR1 SGDLS and CDR2 YYNGEE come from the germline V gene. The full variable domain, its missing parts supplied by reference TRBV9 and TRBJ2-3, is DSGVTQTPKHLITATGQRVTLRCSPRSGDLSVYWYQQSLDQGLQFLIQYYNGEERAKGNILERFSAQQFPDLHSELNLSSLELGDSALYFCASSATSVTWADTQYFGPGTRLTVL.

V and J are TRBV30 and TRBJ1-4; 8 bases agree with TRBD1. Germline loops: CDR1 GTSNPN, CDR2 SVGIG (reference sequence). There are 12 residues in the CDR3. The V and J ends lost 8 bases and 7 bases, in that order; junction bases with no gene match: 6. The CDR3 protein is CAIGQGGEKLFF. The DNA of the CDR3 is TGTGCCATCGGACAGGGAGGTGAAAAACTGTTTTTT.

The chain couples TRBV9 to TRBJ1-1; maybe TRBD1 (5 bases). The V and J ends lost 3 bases and 5 bases respectively, with 11 bases between them. Germline V gene sequence: CDR1 SGDLS, CDR2 YYNGEE. CDR3 length: 13 residues. The CDR3 DNA sequence: TGTGCCAGCAGCGGTCTTGGGGGGACTGAAGCTTTCTTT. It specifies CASSGLGGTEAFF. Looking up the rest from reference TRBV9 and TRBJ1-1 gives the full variable domain: DSGVTQTPKHLITATGQRVTLRCSPRSGDLSVYWYQQSLDQGLQFLIQYYNGEERAKGNILERFSAQQFPDLHSELNLSSLELGDSALYFCASSGLGGTEAFFGQGTRLTVV.

In DNA form, the CDR3 reads TGTGCCAGCAGCCCCCGACTAGCGGGAGGCCTCTCTGGGGCCAACGTCCTGACTTTC. Translation gives CASSPRLAGGLSGANVLTF. This rearrangement joins TRBV4-2 to TRBJ2-6; the match to TRBD2 covers 13 bases. This CDR3 has 19 amino acids. Trimming took 4 bases from V and 0 from J; bases not matched to a gene: 6. The germline gives CDR1 LGHNA, CDR2 YNFKEQ.

The V call is TRBV4-1, the J call TRBJ2-1, with D perhaps matching TRBD2 (5 bases). V was pared by 0 bases and J by 3 bases, with 12 bases between. CDR3 length: 16 amino acids. Per germline, CDR1 MGHRA and CDR2 YSYEKL. The CDR3 sequence is CASSQEIALGYNEQFF. The CDR3 coding sequence is TGCGCCAGCAGCCAAGAGATAGCGTTGGGCTACAATGAGCAGTTCTTC.

This clone was counted once. The J gene is TRBJ2-7, the V gene TRBV4-3, with D tentatively TRBD1 (5 bases). This CDR3 is built from 15 residues. V gave up 0 bases and J gave up 2 bases, with 11 bases separating them. The germline CDR1 and CDR2 sequences are LGHNA and YSLEER. CDR3 protein: CASSQDLQGPYEQYF. CDR3 bases: TGCGCCAGCAGCCAAGATCTTCAGGGTCCCTACGAGCAGTACTTC.

DNA for the CDR3: TGTGCCAGCACAGGGGCCCAGAGGGCCACTGAAGCTTTCTTT. It translates to CASTGAQRATEAFF. J is TRBJ1-1 and V is TRBV6-1; D possibly corresponds to TRBD1 (6 bases). This CDR3 is 14 amino acids long. V was clipped by 7 bases and J by 4 bases, with 16 bases between them. Germline V gene data show CDR1 as MNHNS and CDR2 as SASEGT.

This clone showed up just once. This chain links TRBV7-3 with TRBJ2-1, with 9 bases that match TRBD2. After removal of 1 base from V and 10 bases from J, the junction contained 5 bases not matched to a gene. The CDR3 extends over 14 amino acids. Germline CDR1 reads SGHTA; CDR2 reads FQGTGA. The CDR3 loop reads CASSLMRLAGEQFF. The DNA for the CDR3 is TGTGCCAGCAGCTTAATGCGGCTAGCGGGAGAGCAGTTCTTC. Complete variable domain (other parts from reference TRBV7-3 and TRBJ2-1): GAGVSQTPSNKVTEKGKYVELRCDPISGHTALYWYRQSLGQGPEFLIYFQGTGAADDSGLPNDRFFAVRPEGSVSTLKIQRTERGDSAVYLCASSLMRLAGEQFFGPGTRLTVL.

This chain uses TRBV5-5 with TRBJ2-3; 11 nucleotides align to TRBD2. Germline CDR1 SGHKS, CDR2 YYEKEE (reference sequence). The CDR3 contains 14 residues. V gave up 5 bases and J gave up 3 bases; unmatched junction bases: 2. The CDR3 DNA is TGTGCCAGCAGACTAGCGGGAGCGACAGATACGCAGTATTTT. Protein product: CASRLAGATDTQYF.

The chain couples TRBV4-3 to TRBJ2-1; TRBD2 aligns across 11 bases. The ends lost 1 base at V and 7 bases at J; junction bases unmatched: 12. CDR3 length equals 18 residues. Germline lookup yields CDR1 LGHNA and CDR2 YSLEER. DNA of the CDR3: TGCGCCAGCAGCCAAGCCCGGCTAGCGGGAGGACCTGGGAATGAGCAGTTCTTC. This codes for CASSQARLAGGPGNEQFF.

The rearrangement uses TRBV5-4 and TRBJ1-2, with D unclear. V was trimmed by 4 bases and J by 1 base, leaving 5 bases between them. The CDR3 consists of 12 residues. Germline CDR1 is SGHNT and CDR2 is YYREEE (reference sequence). CDR3 protein: CASSRDNYGYTF. The CDR3 nucleotides read TGTGCCAGCAGCCGGGATAACTATGGCTACACCTTC.

The genes are TRBV10-3 and TRBJ2-7; a possible D gene is TRBD2 (5 bases). CDR1 ENHRY and CDR2 SYGVKD come from the germline V gene. The CDR3 loop spans 15 amino acids. The V and J ends lost 0 bases and 3 bases respectively, with 12 bases between them. The CDR3 protein is CAISESDGVGYEQYF. CDR3 sequence (DNA): TGTGCCATCAGTGAGTCTGACGGGGTTGGCTACGAGCAGTACTTC.

The chain links TRBV6-5 to TRBJ2-1; 8 bases agree with TRBD1. The V gene end was trimmed by 6 bases and the J gene end by 0 bases; junction bases not matched to a gene: 4. The CDR3 is 15 amino acids. The V gene's germline CDR1 is MNHEY and CDR2 SVGAGI. As DNA, the CDR3 is TGTGCCAGCAGCCGGACAGGGAGCTCCTACAATGAGCAGTTCTTC. The encoded protein is CASSRTGSSYNEQFF.

The chain carries TRBV2 and TRBJ1-1; weak D call: TRBD1 (6 bases). The CDR3 contains 14 residues. Trimming took off 6 bases at V and 1 base at J, with 12 bases between the two ends. Germline lookup yields CDR1 SNHLY and CDR2 FYNNEI. The CDR3 here is CASRSQQGNTEAFF. CDR3 in DNA: TGTGCCAGCAGGAGTCAACAGGGGAACACTGAAGCTTTCTTT.

The CDR3 loop reads CASTPQTGGGNTIYF. Here the CDR3 DNA reads TGTGCCAGCACCCCTCAGACAGGGGGAGGAAACACCATATATTTT. The chain has TRBV2 and TRBJ1-3; 9 bases are a match to TRBD1. Germline lookup yields CDR1 SNHLY and CDR2 FYNNEI. CDR3 length: 15 residues. The V and J ends lost 7 bases and 4 bases, in that order; junction bases with no gene match: 8.

The chain links TRBV4-1 to TRBJ2-7; TRBD1 matches 8 bases. Germline values: CDR1 MGHRA, CDR2 YSYEKL. The CDR3 length is 13 residues. V was pared by 5 bases and J by 2 bases, with 2 bases of the junction left unmatched. The CDR3 coding sequence is TGCGCCAGCAGCGGACAGGGCGCCTACGAGCAGTACTTC. It yields the protein CASSGQGAYEQYF.

The chain carries TRBV7-2 and TRBJ2-7; 9 bases match TRBD2. With 7 bases clipped from V and 7 bases from J, the junction kept 11 bases outside the gene matches. This CDR3 has 14 residues. Germline V CDR1 and CDR2: SGHTA, FQGNSA. The CDR3 bases are TGTGCCAGCACCTCGGGACTAGCAAGGGGGGAGCAGTACTTC. Translation gives CASTSGLARGEQYF.

This clone was detected only a few times. The genes are TRBV29-1 and TRBJ2-5; 10 positions agree with TRBD2. Trimming at V came to 8 bases and at J to 3 bases, leaving 3 bases not matched to a gene. Germline loops: CDR1 SQVTM, CDR2 ANQGSEA. The CDR3 sequence is 12 residues long. CDR3 DNA sequence: TGCAGCTTAGGACTAGCGGAAGAGACCCAGTACTTC. It specifies CSLGLAEETQYF.